This entry lists 22 T cell receptor beta chains sequenced from one sample in a study of blood T cell repertoires in COVID-19. The method was immunoSEQ multiplex PCR; TCRdb's version includes in-frame clones alone and lacks a portion of them. The sample consists of about 170,000 clones, about 80% of them appearing once. The specimen was peripheral blood. The receptor set was obtained from a human donor with acute or convalescent COVID-19. The donor label of this sample is uncertain.

The chain recombines TRBV30 with TRBJ1-4, with D possibly being TRBD1 (5 bases). CDR1 is GTSNPN, CDR2 SVGIG, per germline (reference sequence). V was clipped by 1 base and J by 8 bases, with 11 bases between them. CDR3 length: 13 amino acids. This chain's CDR3 is CAWSGKGYEKLFF. As DNA, the CDR3 is TGTGCCTGGAGTGGTAAGGGGTACGAAAAACTGTTTTTT.

This clone has a single count. The V gene is TRBV30, the J gene TRBJ2-1, with 9 bases fitting TRBD1. The CDR3 length is 15 residues. The V gene end was trimmed by 3 bases and the J gene end by 6 bases; junction bases not matched to a gene: 9. Per germline, CDR1 GTSNPN and CDR2 SVGIG (reference sequence). The chain's CDR3 is CAWSFRDRVANEQFF. The CDR3, as DNA: TGTGCCTGGAGCTTCAGGGACAGGGTCGCCAATGAGCAGTTCTTC.

The rearrangement links TRBV28 to TRBJ1-2; D unresolved. V was clipped by 1 base and J by 2 bases, with 2 bases between them. There are 12 residues in the CDR3. Germline CDR1 and CDR2: MDHEN and SYDVKM. The CDR3 region has the DNA TGTGCCAGCAGTTTATTAAACTATGGCTACACCTTC. Translated, it gives CASSLLNYGYTF.

The table lists this clone with a few counts. The chain couples TRBV5-8 to TRBJ2-7; 8 bases map to TRBD2. The CDR3 is 15 residues long. Trimming at V came to 5 bases and at J to 3 bases, leaving 10 bases not matched to a gene. CDR1 is SGHTS, CDR2 YDEGEE, per germline. The CDR3 DNA follows: TGTGCCAGCAGACCCCTTAGCGGGACATTCTACGAGCAGTACTTC. It codes for CASRPLSGTFYEQYF.

This rearrangement joins TRBV19 to TRBJ1-1; TRBD1 matches 7 bases. This CDR3 region has 15 residues. The junction had 12 bases not matched to a gene; V was cut back by 5 bases and J by 6 bases. Germline V gene lookup returns CDR1 LNHDA and CDR2 SQIVND (reference sequence). This chain's CDR3 is CASSRQGEGIPEAFF. The CDR3 DNA reads TGTGCCAGTAGTCGACAGGGAGAGGGGATCCCTGAAGCTTTCTTT.

V and J are TRBV5-8 and TRBJ2-2; tentatively, D is TRBD2 (5 bases). V was pared by 0 bases and J by 3 bases, with 6 bases between. The CDR3 totals 14 residues. Germline V gene data show CDR1 as SGHTS and CDR2 as YDEGEE. CDR3 in DNA: TGTGCCAGCAGCTTGGGACTATACACCGGGGAGCTGTTTTTT. Its protein product is CASSLGLYTGELFF.

This sequence joins TRBV19 and TRBJ2-7, with TRBD1 identical over 9 bases. The length of the CDR3 is 14 residues. The junction had 4 bases not matched to a gene; V was cut back by 3 bases and J by 4 bases. Germline-derived CDR1 and CDR2 are LNHDA and SQIVND (reference sequence). The CDR3 protein is CASSIMTGGYEQYF. In nucleotides, the CDR3 is TGTGCCAGTAGTATTATGACAGGGGGATACGAGCAGTACTTC.

The chain carries TRBV7-3 and TRBJ2-7; D is undetermined. The CDR3 contains 14 residues. The V end was cut by 1 base, the J end by 0 bases, with 7 bases between. Germline V gene lookup returns CDR1 SGHTA and CDR2 FQGTGA. For the CDR3, the DNA is TGTGCCAGCAGCTTAATGCCGGGCTCCTACGAGCAGTACTTC. Translation gives CASSLMPGSYEQYF.

The table lists this clone with a few counts. The chain combines TRBV7-9 with TRBJ1-3; no reliable D call. Trimming took 2 bases from V and 4 from J, leaving 6 bases between them. Germline CDR1 and CDR2: SEHNR and FQNEAQ (reference sequence). This CDR3 is built from 13 residues. The CDR3 DNA reads as TGTGCCAGCAGCTTATTCCAGGGAAACACCATATATTTT. Translating it yields CASSLFQGNTIYF. The full variable domain, rest sourced from reference TRBV7-9 and TRBJ1-3, is DTGVSQNPRHKITKRGQNVTFRCDPISEHNRLYWYRQTLGQGPEFLTYFQNEAQLEKSRLLSDRFSAERPKGSFSTLEIQRTEQGDSAMYLCASSLFQGNTIYFGEGSWLTVV.

The V and J genes are TRBV19 and TRBJ2-1; 13 nucleotides align to TRBD2. The CDR3 runs 18 residues. Germline V CDR1 and CDR2: LNHDA, SQIVND (reference sequence). The trim removed 3 bases at V and 10 bases at J, leaving 15 bases unmatched. The CDR3 spells CASSMVRGLAGAPPEQFF. The DNA for the CDR3 is TGTGCCAGTAGTATGGTCCGAGGACTAGCGGGGGCCCCCCCGGAGCAGTTCTTC.

This chain uses TRBV28 with TRBJ2-7; tentatively, D is TRBD2 (6 bases). Germline loops: CDR1 MDHEN, CDR2 SYDVKM. Trimming took 8 bases from V and 5 from J, leaving 16 bases between them. CDR3 length: 13 residues. CDR3 loop: CASRDFGIHEQYF. The CDR3, as DNA: TGTGCCAGCCGGGACTTTGGAATCCACGAGCAGTACTTC.

J is TRBJ1-6 and V is TRBV6-1; D is possibly TRBD1 (5 bases). Germline V gene data show CDR1 as MNHNS and CDR2 as SASEGT. The CDR3 totals 14 residues. Trimming removed 1 base from V and 9 bases from J, with 10 bases in between. CDR3 DNA: TGTGCCAGCAGTGAAGTAGGGGATGTTTCACCCCTCCACTTT. As protein: CASSEVGDVSPLHF.

This clone has only a few counts. V gene TRBV5-5 combines with J gene TRBJ2-2; 7 bases fit TRBD2. The CDR3 is 17 amino acids. With 0 bases clipped from V and 6 bases from J, the junction kept 11 bases outside the gene matches. The V gene's germline CDR1 is SGHKS and CDR2 YYEKEE (reference sequence). CDR3 nucleotide sequence: TGTGCCAGCAGCTTGGTGGGGGGGTATACAGTCCCCGGGGAGCTGTTTTTT. Translating it yields CASSLVGGYTVPGELFF. Filled out from reference TRBV5-5 and TRBJ2-2, the complete variable domain reads DAGVTQSPTHLIKTRGQQVTLRCSPISGHKSVSWYQQVLGQGPQFIFQYYEKEERGRGNFPDRFSARQFPNYSSELNVNALLLGDSALYLCASSLVGGYTVPGELFFGEGSRLTVL.

V gene TRBV27 combines with J gene TRBJ2-7; D gene uncertain. Trimming shortened V by 0 bases and J by 2 bases, and 8 bases separated the two germline ends. Looked up from germline, CDR1 is MNHEY and CDR2 is SMNVEV (reference sequence). The CDR3 length is 14 residues. Here the CDR3 reads CASSLSPDTYEQYF. The CDR3 DNA is TGTGCCAGCAGTTTATCCCCAGACACCTACGAGCAGTACTTC.

The CDR3 region is CASSVPDPGGEQFF. The CDR3 bases are TGCGCCAGCAGCGTACCCGACCCGGGGGGCGAGCAGTTCTTC. The chain links TRBV5-1 to TRBJ2-1; the D gene is possibly TRBD2 (7 bases). The ends were cut back, 4 bases at V and 10 bases at J, with 18 bases in the middle. Germline CDR1 reads SGHRS; CDR2 reads YFSETQ. The CDR3 consists of 14 residues. The full variable domain, rest sourced from reference TRBV5-1 and TRBJ2-1, is KAGVTQTPRYLIKTRGQQVTLSCSPISGHRSVSWYQQTPGQGLQFLFEYFSETQRNKGNFPGRFSGRQFSNSRSEMNVSTLELGDSALYLCASSVPDPGGEQFFGPGTRLTVL.

J is TRBJ1-3 and V is TRBV25-1; TRBD1 agrees at 7 bases. The CDR3 length is 13 residues. CDR1 and CDR2 from the germline V gene are MGHDK and SYGVNS. With 4 bases clipped from V and 5 bases from J, the junction kept 2 bases outside the gene matches. The CDR3 reads CASSGDSRNTIYF. In DNA, the CDR3 is TGTGCCAGCAGTGGGGACAGCAGAAACACCATATATTTT.

The gene calls are TRBV20-1 and TRBJ2-1; 11 positions agree with TRBD2. With 3 bases clipped from V and 6 bases from J, the junction kept 7 bases outside the gene matches. The length of the CDR3 is 15 residues. Germline values: CDR1 DFQATT, CDR2 SNEGSKA (reference sequence). The CDR3 protein is CSASKTSGMRNEQFF. CDR3 coding DNA: TGCAGTGCTAGTAAGACTAGCGGGATGCGCAATGAGCAGTTCTTC.

V gene TRBV7-2 combines with J gene TRBJ2-1; no firm D call. V gave up 4 bases and J gave up 9 bases, with 13 bases separating them. The germline V gene encodes CDR1 SGHTA and CDR2 FQGNSA. This CDR3 contains 13 residues. DNA for the CDR3: TGTGCCAGCAGCTCTCTCGCGGTGGGTGAGCAGTTCTTC. Protein: CASSSLAVGEQFF.

This clone was observed a single time. The chain employs TRBV10-3 and TRBJ1-5, with D perhaps matching TRBD1 (5 bases). This CDR3 region has 16 residues. Trimming left V 0 bases short and J 3 bases short, with 12 bases between. Germline CDR1 reads ENHRY; CDR2 reads SYGVKD. CDR3 sequence (DNA): TGTGCCATCAGTGAGTCTTGGGGCAGGGACAATCAGCCCCAGCATTTT. This gives the protein CAISESWGRDNQPQHF.

The gene calls are TRBV28 and TRBJ1-5; D is ambiguous. The germline V and J ends were trimmed by 9 bases and 0 bases, with 12 bases remaining between them. CDR3 length equals 14 residues. Germline CDR1 is MDHEN and CDR2 is SYDVKM. In nucleotides, the CDR3 is TGTGCCAGTACAGTAGAGTATAGCAATCAGCCCCAGCATTTT. Protein sequence: CASTVEYSNQPQHF.

The chain carries TRBV3-1 (or the pseudogene TRBV3-2) and TRBJ2-2; TRBD2 agrees at 9 bases. V dropped 7 bases and J dropped 0; count of bases not matched to a gene: 3. The CDR3 is 15 residues long. Germline V gene lookup returns CDR1 LGHDT and CDR2 YNNKEL (reference sequence). CDR3 in amino acids: CASTWTSANTGELFF. The CDR3, as DNA: TGTGCCAGCACCTGGACTAGCGCGAACACCGGGGAGCTGTTTTTT.

V gene TRBV9 combines with J gene TRBJ1-6; D possibly corresponds to TRBD1 (5 bases). The germline gives CDR1 SGDLS, CDR2 YYNGEE. The CDR3 extends over 14 amino acids. V was cut by 0 bases and J by 10 bases, with 11 bases left in between. The CDR3 sequence is CASSVDPGNSPLHF. The CDR3, as DNA: TGTGCCAGCAGCGTAGATCCAGGGAACTCACCCCTCCACTTT.